The source of this TCR beta chain is a study of blood T cell repertoires in COVID-19. On the study more broadly: Some COVID-19 samples were acute and others convalescent; all came from the United States, Italy and Spain.

Sequencing used immunoSEQ multiplex PCR; TCRdb keeps in-frame clones, though not all of them. The table has under 450,000 clones, approximately 89% seen once. Trimming at V came to 3 bases and at J to 7 bases, leaving 11 bases not matched to a gene. This CDR3 region has 16 residues. The germline V gene has CDR1 SEHNR and CDR2 FQNEAQ (reference sequence). Cohort 3 donors counted as recovered after two negative PCRs, clearance, or resolved symptoms. The sequence was collected from a man aged 25 to 40 who had recovered from COVID-19. The genes are TRBV7-9 and TRBJ2-1; 8 positions agree with TRBD2. The sample comprised PBMCs or T cells enriched from blood (not recorded which). The CDR3 DNA sequence: TGTGCCAGCAGCTTCCCTTACCGGCGGGGGGCGAATGAGCAGTTCTTC. This translates into CASSFPYRRGANEQFF.